Presented here are 6 T cell receptor beta chains from one specimen sequenced in a study of cytomegalovirus exposure and HLA in healthy donors. The study ran its PCR with 60 Vbeta and 13 Jbeta primers. TCRdb keeps only in-frame clones here, not all; method: immunoSEQ multiplex PCR. The table shows more than 85,000 clones, with roughly 80% occurring only once. The sequenced sample was PBMCs. These receptors originate from a male donor in good health and CMV-seropositive.

In DNA form, the CDR3 reads TGTGCCAGCAGCCGAACGGGACTAGCGGGAGCGCGGGAGCAGTTCTTC. Its translation: CASSRTGLAGAREQFF. The V call is TRBV28, the J call TRBJ2-1; 14 nucleotides match TRBD2. This CDR3 comprises 16 residues. Trimming at V came to 6 bases and at J to 10 bases, leaving 11 bases not matched to a gene. Germline values: CDR1 MDHEN, CDR2 SYDVKM.

The rearrangement uses TRBV27 and TRBJ2-6, with TRBD2 as a possible D gene (5 bases). Germline-derived CDR1 and CDR2 are MNHEY and SMNVEV (reference sequence). V lost 8 bases to trimming and J lost 4 bases, with 9 bases between them. The CDR3 consists of 13 residues. CDR3 nucleotide sequence: TGTGCCAGCTGGGAGTACGGGGCCAACGTCCTGACTTTC. Translated: CASWEYGANVLTF.

The chain couples TRBV5-6 to TRBJ2-4, with TRBD1 matching 8 bases. The junction had 15 bases not matched to a gene; V was cut back by 4 bases and J by 12 bases. Germline lookup yields CDR1 SGHDT and CDR2 YYEEEE. This CDR3 comprises 15 residues. The CDR3 reads CASSPQGAGGDSQYF. The CDR3 nucleotides read TGTGCCAGCAGCCCCCAGGGGGCGGGTGGGGACAGTCAGTACTTC.

The V gene is TRBV7-2, the J gene TRBJ2-7; 9 nucleotides agree with TRBD2. This CDR3 is built from 14 residues. V gave up 5 bases and J gave up 2 bases; unmatched junction bases: 4. Looked up from germline, CDR1 is SGHTA and CDR2 is FQGNSA. CDR3 amino acids: CASSSRLAAYEQYF. In DNA form, the CDR3 reads TGTGCCAGCAGCAGTCGACTAGCGGCCTACGAGCAGTACTTC.

This clone has a handful of counts. The chain recombines TRBV28 with TRBJ1-2; 10 bases are shared with TRBD1. V lost 3 bases and J lost 7; bases outside the gene matches: 2. This CDR3 region has 13 residues. Germline assignment: CDR1 MDHEN and CDR2 SYDVKM. The CDR3 here is CASSFDRGPGYTF. The CDR3 DNA is TGTGCCAGCAGTTTCGACAGGGGGCCTGGCTACACCTTC.

The genes are TRBV7-9 and TRBJ2-5; D is possibly TRBD1 (5 bases). Trimming left V 3 bases short and J 2 bases short, with 10 bases between. The CDR3 loop spans 14 amino acids. CDR1 and CDR2 from the germline V gene are SEHNR and FQNEAQ (reference sequence). CDR3: CASSLSRQQETQYF. CDR3 coding DNA: TGTGCCAGCAGCTTGAGCAGACAGCAAGAGACCCAGTACTTC.